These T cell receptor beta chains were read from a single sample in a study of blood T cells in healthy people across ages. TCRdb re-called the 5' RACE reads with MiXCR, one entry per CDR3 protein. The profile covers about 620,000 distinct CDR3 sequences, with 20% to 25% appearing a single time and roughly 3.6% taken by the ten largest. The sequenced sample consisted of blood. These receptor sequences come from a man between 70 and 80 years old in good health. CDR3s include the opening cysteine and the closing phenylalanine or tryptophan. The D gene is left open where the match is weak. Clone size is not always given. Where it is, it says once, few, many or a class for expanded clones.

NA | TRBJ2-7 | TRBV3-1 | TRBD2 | TGTGCCAGCAGCTTAACCCTTAGCGGGAGCTCCTACGAGCAGTACTTC | CASSLTLSGSSYEQYF
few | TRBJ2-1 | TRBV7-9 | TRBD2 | TGTGCCAGCAGCACAGGACTAGCGGACTACAATGAGCAGTTCTTC | CASSTGLADYNEQFF
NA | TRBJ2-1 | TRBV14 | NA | TGTGCCAGCGGCCAAGCGTATGGTGAGGATTCCCTCAATGGGCAGTTCTTC | CASGQAYGEDSLNGQFF
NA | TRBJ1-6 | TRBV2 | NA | TGTGCCAGCAGTTCAGACAGCTTCTATAATTCACCCCTCCACTTT | CASSSDSFYNSPLHF
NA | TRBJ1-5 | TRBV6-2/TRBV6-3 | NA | TGTGCCAGCAGTTACTCCCAGATCCAGCATTTT | CASSYSQIQHF
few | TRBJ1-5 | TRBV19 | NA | TGTGCCAGTAGTATATCCCTTCGGGGAAATCAGCCCCAGCATTTT | CASSISLRGNQPQHF
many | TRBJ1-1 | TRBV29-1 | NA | TGCAGCGTTGAGCAGGGGATTGAGGCTTTCTTT | CSVEQGIEAFF
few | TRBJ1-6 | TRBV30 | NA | TGTGCCTGGAATGAAGGGGTCTCACCCCTCCACTTT | CAWNEGVSPLHF
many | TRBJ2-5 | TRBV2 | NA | TGTGCCAGCAGCCCCGCCAGCGTGGAGACCCAGTACTTC | CASSPASVETQYF
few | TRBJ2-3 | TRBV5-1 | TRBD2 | TGCGCCAGCAGCTTGGGCGGGAGGGCCTCAGATACGCAGTATTTT | CASSLGGRASDTQYF
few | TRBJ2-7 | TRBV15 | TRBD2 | TGTGCCACCAGCAAATATAGCGGGGAATCCTACGAGCAGTACTTC | CATSKYSGESYEQYF
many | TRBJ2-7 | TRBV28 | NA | TGTGCCAAGGAAGAAGGGAGCATGGACTACGAGCAGTACTTC | CAKEEGSMDYEQYF
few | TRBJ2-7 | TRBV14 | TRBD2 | TGTGCCAGCAGCCAACGGACCGGGACTAGCTTGCACGAGCAGTACTTC | CASSQRTGTSLHEQYF
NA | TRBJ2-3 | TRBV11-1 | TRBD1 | TGTGCCAGCAGCTCCATCGTAGGGGGCGCCGCAGATACGCAGTATTTT | CASSSIVGGAADTQYF
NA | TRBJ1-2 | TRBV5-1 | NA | TGCGCCAGCAGCTTGGTTAGCGACTATGGCTACACCTTC | CASSLVSDYGYTF
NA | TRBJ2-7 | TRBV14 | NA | TGTGCCAGCAGCCAATCGGACGAGACCGAGCAGTACTTC | CASSQSDETEQYF
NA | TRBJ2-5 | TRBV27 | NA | TGTGCCAGCAGTCCCAGCGCCCTCCAAGAGACCCAGTACTTC | CASSPSALQETQYF
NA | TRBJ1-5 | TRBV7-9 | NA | TGTGCCAGCAGCTTAGACATGAAGCCCCAGCATTTT | CASSLDMKPQHF
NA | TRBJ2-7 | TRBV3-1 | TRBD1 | TGTGCCAGCAGCCAAGGTGACAGGGTTGGCGAGCAGTACTTC | CASSQGDRVGEQYF
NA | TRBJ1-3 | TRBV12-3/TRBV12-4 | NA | TGTGCCAGCAGCACAGGGCTAGATAGAAACACCATATATTTT | CASSTGLDRNTIYF
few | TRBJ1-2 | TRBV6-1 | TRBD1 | TGTGCCAGCAGTGGGGACAGGGTCGGTGGCTACACCTTC | CASSGDRVGGYTF
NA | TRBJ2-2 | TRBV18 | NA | TGTGCCAGCTCACCTTTCAACAGGGAAACCGGGGAGCTGTTTTTT | CASSPFNRETGELFF